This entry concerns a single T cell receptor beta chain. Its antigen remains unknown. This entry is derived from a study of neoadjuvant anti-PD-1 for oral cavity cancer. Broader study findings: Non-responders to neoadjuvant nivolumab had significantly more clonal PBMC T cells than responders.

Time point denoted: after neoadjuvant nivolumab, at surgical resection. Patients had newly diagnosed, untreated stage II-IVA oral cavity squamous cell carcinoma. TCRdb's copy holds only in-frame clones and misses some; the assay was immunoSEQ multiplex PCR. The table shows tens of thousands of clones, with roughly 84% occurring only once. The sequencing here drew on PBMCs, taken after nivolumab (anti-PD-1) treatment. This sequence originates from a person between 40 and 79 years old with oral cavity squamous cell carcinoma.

The CDR3 spells CASSVEWGYNEQFF. The CDR3, as DNA: TGTGCCAGCAGTGTGGAGTGGGGCTACAATGAGCAGTTCTTC. The V and J genes are TRBV7-2 and TRBJ2-1; no clear D. The CDR3 is 14 residues long. The germline gives CDR1 SGHTA, CDR2 FQGNSA. V gave up 6 bases and J gave up 3 bases, with 12 bases separating them.